This T cell receptor beta chain was identified during a study of T cells expressing NK-cell markers. Germline values: CDR1 SEHNR, CDR2 FQNEAQ (reference sequence). The length of the CDR3 is 16 residues. TCRdb reprocessed the 5' RACE reads and keeps a single row for each CDR3 protein, giving no DNA. The specimen's table records about 460,000 distinct CDR3 sequences. The TCR originated in a woman aged 45 to 65 in good health. V gene TRBV7-9 combines with J gene TRBJ2-1; the TCRdb call, TRBD1, lacks DNA for checking. Source material: blood T cells: a sorted CD56 or NKG2C T cell subset, CD4+ or CD8+ T cells, or bulk PBMC T cells (not recorded which). The CDR3 is CASSEGQLTSYNEQFF.